The sequence of this T cell receptor (beta chain) was determined in a study of blood T cells in healthy people across ages. Only a few counts were recorded for this clonotype. Antigen: not known. Study-wide results and limits: Per million T cells, the diversity of TCR beta decreased roughly linearly as age advanced.

This CDR3 region has 16 residues. With V trimmed by 6 bases and J by 3 bases, 11 bases remained unmatched. CDR1 and CDR2 from the germline V gene are DFQATT and SNEGSKA (reference sequence). Primers used in a second PCR of about 7 to 11 cycles were a sample-barcoded 5' primer and a J-beta primer mix. Using its own MiXCR run on the 5' RACE reads, TCRdb lists one record per CDR3 protein. The table lists under 2 million distinct CDR3 sequences, 30% to 35% of them singletons. The sequence was collected from a woman aged 25 to 39 in good health. The chain employs TRBV20-1 and TRBJ1-2; 12 bases line up with TRBD1. The source material was blood. The CDR3 here is CSAAETGTGGDYGYTF. The CDR3 region has the DNA TGCAGTGCCGCGGAGACCGGGACAGGGGGCGACTATGGCTACACCTTC.